These 10 T cell receptor beta chains were all obtained from the same sample, sequenced in a study of CD8+ T cells in alopecia areata. Treatment: oral pan-JAK inhibitor, 5-10 mg twice daily. Extracted from the samples, RNA was reverse transcribed into cDNA to serve as the sequencing template. Some clones are missing from TCRdb's copy, which holds only in-frame ones; the method was immunoSEQ multiplex PCR. The top ten clones hold under 7% of a sample with 200,000 or so clones, about 62% of them seen once. The sample here was CD4+ T cells sorted from blood, taken at week 24, from a patient treated with tofacitinib. The source is a human donor with alopecia areata.

The chain links TRBV5-1 to TRBJ1-5, with TRBD1 matching over 9 bases. CDR3 size: 14 residues. The germline gives CDR1 SGHRS, CDR2 YFSETQ. V gave up 0 bases and J gave up 9 bases; unmatched junction bases: 4. The CDR3 here is CASSLEQGALPQHF. Written as DNA, the CDR3 is TGCGCCAGCAGCTTGGAACAGGGGGCATTGCCCCAGCATTTT. Based on the CDR3 plus reference TRBV5-1 and TRBJ1-5, the full variable domain is KAGVTQTPRYLIKTRGQQVTLSCSPISGHRSVSWYQQTPGQGLQFLFEYFSETQRNKGNFPGRFSGRQFSNSRSEMNVSTLELGDSALYLCASSLEQGALPQHFGDGTRLSIL.

The V and J genes are TRBV5-4 and TRBJ2-1; 9 nucleotides agree with TRBD2. V lost 3 bases to trimming and J lost 4 bases; unmatched junction nucleotides: 5. The germline V gene encodes CDR1 SGHNT and CDR2 YYREEE (reference sequence). This CDR3 has 15 amino acids. The CDR3 region has the DNA TGTGCCAGCAGCTCGTATAGCGGGGGTTACAATGAGCAGTTCTTC. Encoded protein: CASSSYSGGYNEQFF. The full variable domain, with the rest looked up from reference TRBV5-4 and TRBJ2-1, is ETGVTQSPTHLIKTRGQQVTLRCSSQSGHNTVSWYQQALGQGPQFIFQYYREEENGRGNFPPRFSGLQFPNYSSELNVNALELDDSALYLCASSSYSGGYNEQFFGPGTRLTVL.

The rearrangement uses TRBV11-2 and TRBJ2-1; D uncertain. The CDR3 loop spans 13 amino acids. The V end was cut by 0 bases, the J end by 9 bases, with 9 bases between. Germline CDR1 SGHAT, CDR2 FQNNGV. The CDR3 here is CASSLDLQGEQFF. CDR3 sequence (DNA): TGTGCCAGCAGCTTAGATTTGCAAGGTGAGCAGTTCTTC.

The chain combines TRBV9 with TRBJ1-3, with D possibly matching TRBD1 (5 bases). Germline V gene sequence: CDR1 SGDLS, CDR2 YYNGEE. The CDR3 runs 14 residues. The V gene lost 0 bases and the J gene lost 1 base, with 5 bases spanning the gap. This CDR3 is CASSVDRSGNTIYF. DNA for the CDR3: TGTGCCAGCAGCGTAGACAGGTCTGGAAACACCATATATTTT.

This clone was seen a few times. The chain carries TRBV30 and TRBJ1-2, with D perhaps TRBD1 (5 bases). V shed 2 bases and J shed 4 bases, with 14 bases lying between them. Germline values: CDR1 GTSNPN, CDR2 SVGIG (reference sequence). This CDR3 comprises 14 residues. The DNA of the CDR3 is TGTGCCTGGAGTCTCGGGACTCCCTCCTATGGCTACACCTTC. It codes for CAWSLGTPSYGYTF.

This chain links TRBV7-7 with TRBJ2-5; 7 bases align to TRBD1. V was clipped by 4 bases and J by 2 bases; unmatched bases: 1. The V gene's germline CDR1 is SSHAT and CDR2 FNYEAQ (reference sequence). The CDR3 is 13 residues long. CDR3 protein: CASSWDRQETQYF. The CDR3 DNA is TGTGCCAGCAGCTGGGACAGACAAGAGACCCAGTACTTC.

This clone was detected only a few times. The V call is TRBV29-1, the J call TRBJ2-5, with D possibly TRBD1 on 6 matching bases. This CDR3 region has 14 residues. CDR1 SQVTM and CDR2 ANQGSEA come from the germline V gene. Trimming removed 2 bases from V and 4 bases from J, with 14 bases in between. The CDR3 region is CSVERSRGRETQYF. CDR3 bases: TGCAGCGTTGAACGGTCCAGGGGAAGAGAGACCCAGTACTTC.

V usage is TRBV29-1 and J usage is TRBJ2-5; D possibly matches TRBD1 or TRBD2 (5 bases each). CDR1 SQVTM and CDR2 ANQGSEA come from the germline V gene. CDR3 length: 14 residues. V was clipped by 2 bases and J by 5 bases, with 15 bases between them. CDR3 nucleotide sequence: TGCAGCGTTGAACCCCTTCGGGGCCGGGAGACCCAGTACTTC. This codes for CSVEPLRGRETQYF.

This chain uses TRBV7-9 with TRBJ2-5, with 8 bases identical to TRBD2. The V gene end was trimmed by 6 bases and the J gene end by 4 bases; junction bases not matched to a gene: 13. The CDR3 length is 16 residues. Germline V lookup: CDR1 SEHNR, CDR2 FQNEAQ (reference sequence). CDR3 in DNA: TGTGCCAGCAGGCCTACGGGGGGGCTGGCTGGAGAGACCCAGTACTTC. This sequence encodes CASRPTGGLAGETQYF.

With regard to this clone: Other DNA sequences of this sample code for an identical CDR3. The chain combines TRBV25-1 with TRBJ1-6; D may be TRBD1 (5 bases). The germline V gene encodes CDR1 MGHDK and CDR2 SYGVNS. The CDR3 is 15 residues long. V was cut by 8 bases and J by 5 bases, with 16 bases left in between. CDR3 nucleotide sequence: TGTGCCAGCGGGGGTGGAGGGTGGGATAATTCACCCCTCCACTTT. Its translation: CASGGGGWDNSPLHF.